Below are 7 T cell receptor beta chains sequenced from a single sample in a study of T-cell memory formation after mild COVID-19. TCRdb re-derived calls from the 5' RACE reads in MiXCR, one entry per CDR3 protein. This sample has 7,000 or so distinct CDR3 sequences; approximately 31% occur once, and the top ten carry around three fifths. The sample taken for sequencing was PBMCs or a T cell subset sorted from them (not recorded which). All receptors derive from an adult woman who had mild COVID-19 (a few samples of this study predate the infection). Cell type and time point are not known.

By share of the sample, this clonotype is medium-sized. The J gene is TRBJ1-4, the V gene TRBV7-2; D remains unclear. CDR1 and CDR2 (germline): SGHTA, FQGNSA. The CDR3 runs to 16 residues. The germline V and J ends were trimmed by 5 bases and 6 bases, with 19 bases remaining between them. The CDR3 region has the DNA TGTGCCAGCAGCGCCACCGGGGTGTTTGATGATGAAAAACTGTTTTTT. It translates to CASSATGVFDDEKLFF.

This clonotype showed up many times. The chain is built from TRBV6-5 and TRBJ2-7; 10 nucleotides agree with TRBD2. V shed 4 bases and J 5 bases; nucleotides not matched to a gene: 11. The CDR3 length is 16 residues. Germline CDR1 is MNHEY and CDR2 is SVGAGI. CDR3 DNA sequence: TGTGCCAGCAGTTTCTCACCAGCGGGGACTAGCGACGAGCAGTACTTC. It specifies CASSFSPAGTSDEQYF.

This clonotype was observed many times. This sequence joins TRBV7-8 and TRBJ2-7; D is perhaps TRBD2 (6 bases). Trimming shortened V by 2 bases and J by 0 bases, and 11 bases separated the two germline ends. Germline CDR1 and CDR2: SGHVS and FQNEAQ. This CDR3 is 15 amino acids long. CDR3 in DNA: TGTGCCAGCAGCTTACTAGCGTCCCACTCCTACGAGCAGTACTTC. It is translated as CASSLLASHSYEQYF.

This clonotype qualifies as medium-sized. V and J are TRBV7-6 and TRBJ2-7; no clear D. V dropped 5 bases and J dropped 6 bases, with 14 bases sitting between them. The CDR3 consists of 13 residues. Germline CDR1 reads SGHVS; CDR2 reads FNYEAQ. CDR3 residues: CASSPQRPGEQYF. CDR3 DNA sequence: TGTGCCAGCAGCCCCCAGAGGCCGGGCGAGCAGTACTTC. Using reference TRBV7-6 and TRBJ2-7 for the parts outside the CDR3, the full variable domain is GAGVSQSPRYKVTKRGQDVALRCDPISGHVSLYWYRQALGQGPEFLTYFNYEAQQDKSGLPNDRFSAERPEGSISTLTIQRTEQRDSAMYRCASSPQRPGEQYFGPGTRLTVT.

The chain couples TRBV5-1 to TRBJ2-1; 11 nucleotides align to TRBD2. V shed 7 bases and J 8 bases; nucleotides not matched to a gene: 8. This CDR3 has 14 residues. The germline V gene encodes CDR1 SGHRS and CDR2 YFSETQ. This CDR3 is CASGIAGGPYEQFF. DNA for the CDR3: TGCGCCAGCGGCATAGCGGGGGGGCCGTATGAGCAGTTCTTC.

By its share, this clonotype is medium-sized. The chain couples TRBV7-9 to TRBJ2-7; 9 nucleotides match TRBD2. Germline lookup yields CDR1 SEHNR and CDR2 FQNEAQ (reference sequence). CDR3 length: 16 amino acids. Trimming removed 1 base from V and 0 bases from J; junction bases left unmatched: 4. This chain's CDR3 is CASSLGIAGVSYEQYF. CDR3 nucleotide sequence: TGTGCCAGCAGCTTAGGCATAGCGGGAGTCTCCTACGAGCAGTACTTC.

This clonotype occurred many times. The rearrangement joins TRBV3-1 to TRBJ1-5; D gene uncertain. The CDR3 loop spans 16 amino acids. Germline-derived CDR1 and CDR2 are LGHDT and YNNKEL (reference sequence). Trimming stripped 0 bases from V and 4 bases from J, with 13 bases between. The CDR3 bases are TGTGCCAGCAGCCAAGATCCGGCAGGACCAAATCAGCCCCAGCATTTT. Protein sequence: CASSQDPAGPNQPQHF.